These T cell receptor beta chains were read from a single sample in a study of regulatory T cells in long-lasting Graves disease. One entry per CDR3 protein, called by TCRdb with MiXCR from the multiplex PCR reads. The data contain 300,000 to 350,000 distinct CDR3 sequences, 15% to 20% of them singletons. The input for sequencing was peripheral blood mononuclear cells (PBMCs), taken when the disease was refractory, from a patient treated with antithyroid drugs. The receptor set was obtained from a female donor with Graves disease. Each CDR3 is given with its conserved first and last residue. The D gene is left open where the match is weak. A row's size may be missing; if present it is once, few, many or a size class.

TRBV7-8	TRBD1	TRBJ1-2	many	TGTGCCAGCAGCTGGACGCGGCGGGGACAGGCCCCTCAGGTCTATGGCTACACCTTC	CASSWTRRGQAPQVYGYTF
TRBV5-1	.	TRBJ1-1	many	TGCGCCAGCAGCTTGGAGGTTGCCACTGAAGCTTTCTTT	CASSLEVATEAFF
TRBV2	TRBD1	TRBJ2-1	few	TGTGCCAGCAGGGTCGGGACAGCCCCCTCCTACAATGAGCAGTTCTTC	CASRVGTAPSYNEQFF
TRBV6-2/TRBV6-3	TRBD1	TRBJ2-3	once	TGTGCCAGCGTCTGGGGACAGGGCCGCACAGATACGCAGTATTTT	CASVWGQGRTDTQYF
TRBV12-3/TRBV12-4	.	TRBJ1-2	many	TGTGCCAGCAGAAGAACGGCCGCTTTGGGCTATGGCTACACCTTC	CASRRTAALGYGYTF
TRBV28	TRBD2	TRBJ2-3	few	TGTGCCAGCCGGCGGGGGGCGGGATTCACAGATACGCAGTATTTT	CASRRGAGFTDTQYF
TRBV6-1	TRBD2	TRBJ2-2	.	TGTGCCAGCACAACCAGCCGGGGGGGCGGGGAGCTGTTTTTT	CASTTSRGGGELFF
TRBV28	.	TRBJ1-5	many	TGTGCCAGCAGTTTTACTGGGGGCGGGAAAAATCAGCCCCAGCATTTT	CASSFTGGGKNQPQHF
TRBV7-3	.	TRBJ2-7	few	TGTGCCAGCAGCCCTCGGTGGAGCTACGAGCAGTACTTC	CASSPRWSYEQYF
TRBV7-9	.	TRBJ1-2	.	TGTGCCAGCAGCGGCGTCGCAGGGACCTATGGCTACACCTTC	CASSGVAGTYGYTF
TRBV7-7	.	TRBJ2-5	many	TGTGCTAGCAGCTTAGGAGTCAGTGGGGAGACCCAGTACTTC	CASSLGVSGETQYF
TRBV5-6	.	TRBJ2-2	few	TGTGCCAGCAGCTTGGAGAGTGGGGAGCTGTTTTTT	CASSLESGELFF
TRBV4-3	.	TRBJ1-3	.	TGCGCCAGCAGCCAAGAAACAGCTGGAAACACCATATATTTT	CASSQETAGNTIYF
TRBV20-1	TRBD1	TRBJ2-2	few	TGCAGTGCTAGTGCAGGGGGCGGCACCGGGGAGCTGTTTTTT	CSASAGGGTGELFF
TRBV24-1	.	TRBJ1-2	.	TGTGCCACCAGCCTACGAGAGGACTATGGCTACACCTTC	CATSLREDYGYTF
TRBV7-2	.	TRBJ1-5	many	TGTGCCAGCACCCCGGGTCAGGGTCGCAATCAGCCCCAGCATTTT	CASTPGQGRNQPQHF
TRBV3-1	.	TRBJ1-2	many	TGTGCCAGCAGCGGAGACAGCTATGGCTACACCTTC	CASSGDSYGYTF
TRBV7-2	.	TRBJ2-2	many	TGTGCCAGCAGCTTAGGCCCCCCCGGGGCCGGGGAGCTGTTTTTT	CASSLGPPGAGELFF
TRBV11-2	TRBD2	TRBJ2-7	.	TGTACCAGCAGCTCGGGACTAGCGAAATCCTACGAGCAGTACTTC	CTSSSGLAKSYEQYF
TRBV2	TRBD1	TRBJ1-1	many	TGTGCCAGCAGTGAAAGGACAGGGTCACCCTCGGGGGCTTTCTTT	CASSERTGSPSGAFF
TRBV5-1	.	TRBJ2-7	.	TGCGCCAGCAGCTTGGATGGCAACTCCTACGAGCAGTACTTC	CASSLDGNSYEQYF
TRBV20-1	.	TRBJ2-6	.	TGCAGTGTTACGACTGAAGGGGGGCCTGGGGCCAACGTCCTGACTTTC	CSVTTEGGPGANVLTF
TRBV4-1	TRBD1	TRBJ1-2	many	TGCGCCAGCAGCCAAGCACAGGGGAACTATGGCTACACCTTC	CASSQAQGNYGYTF
TRBV27	.	TRBJ1-1	many	TGTGCCAGCAGTTTAGGAGTGGAAGCCAACACTGAAGCTTTCTTT	CASSLGVEANTEAFF
TRBV5-1	.	TRBJ1-1	many	TGCGCCAGCAGCTTGGGACAGGTGAACACTGAAGCTTTCTTT	CASSLGQVNTEAFF
TRBV19	TRBD2	TRBJ2-2	many	TGTGCCAGCAGCGGGGACACCGGGGAGCTGTTTTTT	CASSGDTGELFF
TRBV28	.	TRBJ1-6	many	TGTGCCAGCAGTTTCCTACCGGGACAAAATAATTCACCCCTCCACTTT	CASSFLPGQNNSPLHF
TRBV6-1	.	TRBJ1-3	.	TGTGCCAGCAGTCGCTCTGGCGCCCTCCCCCCCGGTGGGAAAAACACCATATATTTT	CASSRSGALPPGGKNTIYF
TRBV30	TRBD2	TRBJ2-5	.	TGTGCCTCTCGGGGGGGAGCGTACCAAGAGACCCAGTACTTC	CASRGGAYQETQYF
TRBV3-1	TRBD1	TRBJ1-6	many	TGTGCCAGCAGCCAAGTGACAGGGGGCAGTTCACCCCTCCACTTT	CASSQVTGGSSPLHF
TRBV7-2	TRBD1	TRBJ1-1	many	TGTGCCAGCATCCAAGACAGGGAGATTCCTGAAGCTTTCTTT	CASIQDREIPEAFF
TRBV25-1	TRBD2	TRBJ2-5	few	TGTGCCAGCAGTGAAGGGTGGGGACTAGCGGGACAAGAGACCCAGTACTTC	CASSEGWGLAGQETQYF
TRBV12-3/TRBV12-4	.	TRBJ2-2	many	TGTGCCAGCAGCCGCGGCGGGGGCCTTACCGGGGAGCTGTTTTTT	CASSRGGGLTGELFF
TRBV13	TRBD1	TRBJ1-1	.	TGTGCCAGCAGCTTTTATGGACAGGCCGAAGCTTTCTTT	CASSFYGQAEAFF
TRBV3-1	.	TRBJ2-3	few	TGTGCCAGCAGCCAAGTGAACTTCACAGATACGCAGTATTTT	CASSQVNFTDTQYF
TRBV4-3	TRBD1	TRBJ1-2	.	TGCGCCAGCAGCCATCGCCGGGACAGTAACTATGGCTACACCTTC	CASSHRRDSNYGYTF
TRBV6-2/TRBV6-3	TRBD2	TRBJ2-5	.	TGTGCCAGCAGTTACCCGGGGGGGGATTACCAAGAGACCCAGTACTTC	CASSYPGGDYQETQYF
TRBV12-3/TRBV12-4	.	TRBJ1-1	many	TGTGCCAGCAGTCCTGGTACAATGGGGGAGGCCACTGAAGCTTTCTTT	CASSPGTMGEATEAFF
TRBV19	TRBD1	TRBJ2-7	.	TGTGCCAGTAGCCATTCGGACAGGGGGCGGAACGAGCAGTACTTC	CASSHSDRGRNEQYF
TRBV9	.	TRBJ2-7	.	TGTGCCAGCAGCATGGGTTGGGGGGCGACTTCCTACGAGCAGTACTTC	CASSMGWGATSYEQYF
TRBV9	TRBD1	TRBJ1-2	.	TGTGCCAGCAGCGTAAGCGACAGGGAGAATGGGGGCTACACCTTC	CASSVSDRENGGYTF
TRBV9	.	TRBJ1-3	few	TGTGCCAGCAGCTTCGGGGACGCAACGGCACGGGGAAACACCATATATTTT	CASSFGDATARGNTIYF
TRBV9	TRBD1	TRBJ1-6	few	TGTGCCAGCAGCGGGACAGGGGCAATTGGTTCACCCCTCCACTTT	CASSGTGAIGSPLHF
TRBV27	.	TRBJ2-7	few	TGTGCCAGCAGTATCGCCGGGGGCTACGAGCAGTACTTC	CASSIAGGYEQYF
TRBV5-1	TRBD2	TRBJ2-5	few	TGCGCCAGCAGCCAAGCGGGGGGCGGCCAAGAGACCCAGTACTTC	CASSQAGGGQETQYF
TRBV28	.	TRBJ2-7	many	TGTGCCAGCAGCCTCGCCTGGAGAGGGGGAGAGCAGTACTTC	CASSLAWRGGEQYF
TRBV27	.	TRBJ2-5	many	TGTGCCAGCAGTTTCGGAATGGGCGGTCAGACCCAGTACTTC	CASSFGMGGQTQYF
TRBV5-6	.	TRBJ1-4	.	TGTGCCAGCAGCGGGCTAGTTAATGAAAAACTGTTTTTT	CASSGLVNEKLFF